Sequencing of this T cell receptor (beta chain) was carried out in a study of cytomegalovirus exposure and HLA in healthy donors. Trimming pared 3 bases from V and 0 bases from J, leaving 9 bases between. Germline V CDR1 and CDR2: SGDLS, YYNGEE. This CDR3 comprises 14 residues. PCR involved 60 Vbeta and 13 Jbeta primers. TCRdb's table, derived via immunoSEQ multiplex PCR, lists solely in-frame clones and lacks some. This sample's table has approximately 100,000 clones. The chain has TRBV9 and TRBJ1-1, with D tentatively TRBD1 (6 bases). Sample: PBMCs. This clonotype was sampled from a man aged 50-60 years in good health and CMV-seronegative. In nucleotides, the CDR3 is TGTGCCAGCAGCGGACAGGTTATGAACACTGAAGCTTTCTTT. Translated: CASSGQVMNTEAFF. The complete variable domain, with remaining parts taken from reference TRBV9 and TRBJ1-1, reads DSGVTQTPKHLITATGQRVTLRCSPRSGDLSVYWYQQSLDQGLQFLIQYYNGEERAKGNILERFSAQQFPDLHSELNLSSLELGDSALYFCASSGQVMNTEAFFGQGTRLTVV.